These 15 T cell receptor beta chains were sequenced from one sample in a study of blood T cell repertoires in COVID-19. Libraries were prepared by immunoSEQ multiplex PCR; TCRdb keeps only in-frame clonotypes and omits some of them. Seen here are about 59,000 clones, 70% to 75% observed once, and the top ten hold more than 15%. Sample: peripheral blood. The receptors stem from a woman between 45 and 65 years old with active or convalescent COVID-19.

The chain couples TRBV18 to TRBJ2-3; the D gene is possibly TRBD1 (6 bases). CDR1 KGHSH and CDR2 LQKENI come from the germline V gene. The CDR3 is 14 amino acids. The V and J ends lost 4 bases and 1 base respectively, with 9 bases between them. For the CDR3, the DNA is TGTGCCAGCTCACTGGACAGAGGCACAGATACGCAGTATTTT. This codes for CASSLDRGTDTQYF.

The table lists this clone with a few counts. This chain links TRBV19 with TRBJ1-2; the D gene is possibly TRBD1 (5 bases). In germline, CDR1 is LNHDA, CDR2 SQIVND (reference sequence). The CDR3 totals 15 residues. The V end lost 3 bases, the J end lost 9 bases, and 20 bases lay between the germline ends. As DNA, the CDR3 is TGTGCCAGTAGTATCCCTTACCCGGGACTCAAAAGCTACACCTTC. Its protein product is CASSIPYPGLKSYTF. The full variable domain, with the rest looked up from reference TRBV19 and TRBJ1-2, is DGGITQSPKYLFRKEGQNVTLSCEQNLNHDAMYWYRQDPGQGLRLIYYSQIVNDFQKGDIAEGYSVSREKKESFPLTVTSAQKNPTAFYLCASSIPYPGLKSYTFGSGTRLTVV.

V gene TRBV2 combines with J gene TRBJ2-5; 14 nucleotides line up with TRBD2. The CDR3 is 16 amino acids. CDR1 and CDR2 from the germline V gene are SNHLY and FYNNEI. Trimming removed 6 bases from V and 5 bases from J; junction bases left unmatched: 8. Here the CDR3 reads CASRGLAGVQGETQYF. CDR3 in DNA: TGTGCCAGCAGGGGACTAGCGGGAGTCCAGGGGGAGACCCAGTACTTC.

This clone was seen just once. The J gene is TRBJ2-3, the V gene TRBV2, with D uncertain. CDR3 length equals 13 residues. V dropped 7 bases and J dropped 6 bases, with 14 bases sitting between them. Germline CDR1 reads SNHLY; CDR2 reads FYNNEI. As DNA, the CDR3 is TGTGCCAGCACCCTTGAACGGCGGGATACGCAGTATTTT. This encodes CASTLERRDTQYF.

This chain connects TRBV5-5 to TRBJ2-5; 12 bases are a match to TRBD1. Germline-derived CDR1 and CDR2 are SGHKS and YYEKEE (reference sequence). V lost 0 bases to trimming and J lost 2 bases; unmatched junction nucleotides: 8. CDR3 length: 18 residues. CDR3: CASSLVGTGGPLQETQYF. The CDR3 region has the DNA TGTGCCAGCAGCTTGGTGGGGACAGGGGGCCCGCTACAAGAGACCCAGTACTTC.

The DNA for the CDR3 is TGTGCCAGCAGCTCACGACAGGGGGCCCATGAGCAGTTCTTC. Translating gives CASSSRQGAHEQFF. The chain carries TRBV7-2 and TRBJ2-1, with 10 bases lining up with TRBD1. CDR1 SGHTA and CDR2 FQGNSA come from the germline V gene. The CDR3 totals 14 residues. The V gene end was trimmed by 4 bases and the J gene end by 8 bases; junction bases not matched to a gene: 5. The variable domain in full, with the rest retrieved from reference TRBV7-2 and TRBJ2-1, is GAGVSQSPSNKVTEKGKDVELRCDPISGHTALYWYRQSLGQGLEFLIYFQGNSAPDKSGLPSDRFSAERTGGSVSTLTIQRTQQEDSAVYLCASSSRQGAHEQFFGPGTRLTVL.

The chain uses TRBV10-2 and TRBJ2-7; 11 bases line up with TRBD2. CDR3 length equals 13 residues. With V trimmed by 6 bases and J by 2 bases, 0 bases remained unmatched. Germline values: CDR1 WSHSY, CDR2 SAAADI. Written as DNA, the CDR3 is TGCGCCAGCAGACTAGCGGGAGCCTACGAGCAGTACTTC. Translated: CASRLAGAYEQYF.

In DNA form, the CDR3 reads TGTGCCAGTAGTAACAGACAGGCCCCAGATACGCAGTATTTT. This codes for CASSNRQAPDTQYF. This sequence joins TRBV19 and TRBJ2-3; D is possibly TRBD1 (6 bases). Germline values: CDR1 LNHDA, CDR2 SQIVND (reference sequence). This CDR3 region has 14 residues. V was shortened by 4 bases and J by 4 bases, with 12 bases between the two germline ends.

J is TRBJ1-6 and V is TRBV7-8; 10 bases match TRBD1. This CDR3 is 15 amino acids long. V shed 1 base and J 8 bases; nucleotides not matched to a gene: 2. Germline CDR1 and CDR2: SGHVS and FQNEAQ. The CDR3, as DNA: TGTGCCAGCAGCTTAGGACAGGGGGCCGATTCACCCCTCCACTTT. It is translated as CASSLGQGADSPLHF.

The CDR3 sequence is CASSPTGQWDEQFF. The CDR3 DNA reads TGTGCCAGCAGCCCTACGGGACAGTGGGATGAGCAGTTCTTC. The rearrangement uses TRBV14 and TRBJ2-1; 7 bases line up with TRBD1. In germline, CDR1 is SGHDN, CDR2 FVKESK. The CDR3 covers 14 residues. Unmatched junction bases numbered 8, after V lost 4 bases and J lost 8 bases. The full variable domain, its missing parts supplied by reference TRBV14 and TRBJ2-1, is EAGVTQFPSHSVIEKGQTVTLRCDPISGHDNLYWYRRVMGKEIKFLLHFVKESKQDESGMPNNRFLAERTGGTYSTLKVQPAELEDSGVYFCASSPTGQWDEQFFGPGTRLTVL.

Many counts were recorded for this clone. The CDR3 DNA sequence: TGTGCCAGCAGTTCCTCGGGGGACGGCTCTGGAAACACCATATATTTT. Translation gives CASSSSGDGSGNTIYF. The V call is TRBV28, the J call TRBJ1-3, with D maybe TRBD1 (5 bases). Between the trimmed V and J ends, which lost 4 bases and 0 bases, there was a span of 13 bases. Germline V CDR1 and CDR2: MDHEN, SYDVKM. The CDR3 totals 16 residues.

A few counts support this clone. V and J are TRBV28 and TRBJ1-3, with 8 bases fitting TRBD1. Germline V CDR1 and CDR2: MDHEN, SYDVKM. There are 14 residues in the CDR3. With 6 bases clipped from V and 8 bases from J, the junction kept 9 bases outside the gene matches. This chain's CDR3 is CASRNQGAGDTIYF. The CDR3 nucleotides read TGTGCCAGCAGGAACCAGGGGGCGGGGGACACCATATATTTT.

This clone appeared a few times. The chain couples TRBV6-5 to TRBJ2-7; 7 nucleotides line up with TRBD1. Germline-derived CDR1 and CDR2 are MNHEY and SVGAGI. The CDR3 length is 14 residues. The V and J ends lost 6 bases and 3 bases, in that order; junction bases with no gene match: 8. The CDR3, as DNA: TGTGCCAGCAGATCTGGACAGGAAATCTACGAGCAGTACTTC. Its translation: CASRSGQEIYEQYF.

The rearrangement links TRBV6-2 or TRBV6-3 to TRBJ2-1, with D tentatively TRBD2 (6 bases). This CDR3 region has 15 residues. Germline CDR1 MNHEY, CDR2 SVGEGT. The V end was cut by 0 bases, the J end by 9 bases, with 15 bases between. As DNA, the CDR3 is TGTGCCAGCAGTTACTCCCGGGATTTCGGGGGTGAGCAGTTCTTC. Its protein product is CASSYSRDFGGEQFF.

The J gene is TRBJ2-5, the V gene TRBV7-9; 10 bases are shared with TRBD2. V was pared by 1 base and J by 7 bases, with 12 bases of the junction left unmatched. The CDR3 is 17 residues long. The germline V gene has CDR1 SEHNR and CDR2 FQNEAQ (reference sequence). CDR3 DNA: TGTGCCAGCAGCTTAGGCCCCGGGACTAGCGTAGCTAGGACCCAGTACTTC. Translating gives CASSLGPGTSVARTQYF.